Included here is one T cell receptor beta chain sequence, with context. What it binds is not known. This CDR3 comprises 13 residues. The V gene lost 6 bases and the J gene lost 4 bases, with 12 bases spanning the gap. The germline V gene encodes CDR1 MRHNA and CDR2 SNTAGT. This entry comes from a study of T cells in tuberculosis. About the study: A South African cohort included IGRA-negative adolescents, latently infected IGRA-positive adolescents and adults with active tuberculosis.

Adolescents were screened for latent TB by skin test and IGRA. Study-level points and caveats: Active tuberculosis patients had shorter CDR3-alpha; the beta difference was nonsignificant. Selection depended on which cryopreserved specimens were available.

Here immunoSEQ multiplex PCR was the method, and the copy in TCRdb shows in-frame clones only, minus some. The sample includes around 39,000 clones, over 90% of them seen just once. This sequence originates from a donor aged 5-35 years with latent tuberculosis or without tuberculosis infection. The gene calls are TRBV6-4 and TRBJ1-1; D call uncertain. The sample comprised PBMCs. The CDR3 DNA is TGTGCCAGCAGGCTGACTGAGAGCACTGAAGCTTTCTTT. Translating gives CASRLTESTEAFF.